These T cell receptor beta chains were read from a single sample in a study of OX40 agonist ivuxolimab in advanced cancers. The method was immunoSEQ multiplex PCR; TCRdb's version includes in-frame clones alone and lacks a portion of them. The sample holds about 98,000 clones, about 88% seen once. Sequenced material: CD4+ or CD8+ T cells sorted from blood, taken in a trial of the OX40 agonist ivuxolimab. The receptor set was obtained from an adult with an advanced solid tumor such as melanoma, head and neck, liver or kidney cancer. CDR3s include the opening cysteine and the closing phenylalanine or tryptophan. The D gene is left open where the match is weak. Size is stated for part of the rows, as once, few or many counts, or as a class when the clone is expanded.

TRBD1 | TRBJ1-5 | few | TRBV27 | CASRQGSQPQHF | TGTGCCAGCAGACAGGGGAGTCAGCCCCAGCATTTT
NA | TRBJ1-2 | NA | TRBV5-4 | CASSYQDRLYGYTF | TGTGCCAGCAGCTACCAGGACCGGCTCTATGGCTACACCTTC
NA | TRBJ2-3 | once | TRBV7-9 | CASSLVPDTQYF | TGTGCCAGCAGCTTAGTTCCAGATACGCAGTATTTT
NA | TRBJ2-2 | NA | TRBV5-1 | CASSSEMGLANTGELFF | TGCGCCAGCAGCTCCGAGATGGGACTCGCGAACACCGGGGAGCTGTTTTTT
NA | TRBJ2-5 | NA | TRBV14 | CASSQWTARAETQYF | TGTGCCAGCAGCCAATGGACAGCCCGAGCGGAGACCCAGTACTTC
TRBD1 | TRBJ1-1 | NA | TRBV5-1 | CASSLTRQGGNTEAFF | TGCGCCAGCAGCTTAACCCGACAGGGCGGGAACACTGAAGCTTTCTTT
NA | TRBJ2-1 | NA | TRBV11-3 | CASSLGGSAIEQFF | TGTGCCAGCAGCTTAGGGGGTAGCGCGATTGAGCAGTTCTTC
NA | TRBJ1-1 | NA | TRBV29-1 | CSVGARGEAFF | TGCAGCGTTGGGGCCAGAGGTGAAGCTTTCTTT
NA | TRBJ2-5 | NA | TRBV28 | CASSLTRGLYF | TGTGCCAGCAGTTTAACCAGAGGACTTTACTTC
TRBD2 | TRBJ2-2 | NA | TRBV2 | CASLAGEAGELFF | TGTGCCAGTTTAGCGGGAGAGGCCGGGGAGCTGTTTTTT
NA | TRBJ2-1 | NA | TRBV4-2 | CAREYEQFF | TGTGCCCGGGAATACGAGCAGTTCTTC
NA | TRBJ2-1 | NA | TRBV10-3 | CAISEKGSEQFF | TGTGCCATCAGTGAGAAGGGGAGTGAGCAGTTCTTC
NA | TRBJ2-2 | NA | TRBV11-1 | CASSLMDSRGELFF | TGTGCCAGCAGCTTAATGGACAGCCGGGGGGAGCTGTTTTTT
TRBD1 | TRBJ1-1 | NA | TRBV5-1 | CASRGQGNTEAFF | TGCGCCAGCAGGGGACAGGGGAACACTGAAGCTTTCTTT
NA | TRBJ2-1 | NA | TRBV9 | CASSVGGRAPNEQFF | TGTGCCAGCAGCGTAGGAGGCAGGGCCCCCAATGAGCAGTTCTTC
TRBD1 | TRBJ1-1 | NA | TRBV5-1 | CASLRGTENTEAFF | TGCGCCAGCCTTCGAGGGACAGAGAACACTGAAGCTTTCTTT
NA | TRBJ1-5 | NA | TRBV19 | CASNGQLGNQPQHF | TGTGCCAGTAATGGACAGCTGGGCAATCAGCCCCAGCATTTT
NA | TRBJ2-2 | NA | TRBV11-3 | CASSLTTGELFF | TGTGCCAGCAGCTTAACAACCGGGGAGCTGTTTTTT
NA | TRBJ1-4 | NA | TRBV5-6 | CASSLTLATNEKLFF | TGTGCCAGCAGCTTGACCCTTGCAACTAATGAAAAACTGTTTTTT
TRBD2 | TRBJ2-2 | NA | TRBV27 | CASSSAGLAELRGELFF | TGTGCCAGCAGTTCCGCTGGACTAGCGGAGCTTAGGGGGGAGCTGTTTTTT
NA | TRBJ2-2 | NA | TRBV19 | CASNYGTLPANTGELFF | TGTGCCAGTAATTACGGGACTCTACCCGCGAACACCGGGGAGCTGTTTTTT
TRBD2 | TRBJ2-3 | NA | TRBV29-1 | CSVGGTTSRDTQYF | TGCAGCGTAGGAGGGACTACCAGTAGGGATACGCAGTATTTT
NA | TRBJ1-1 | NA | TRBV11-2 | CASSHRYVQNSNTEAFF | TGTGCCAGCAGCCATCGTTACGTTCAGAACTCTAACACTGAAGCTTTCTTT
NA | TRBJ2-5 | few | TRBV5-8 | CASSVVGGPGDF | TGTGCCAGCAGCGTTGTGGGTGGCCCCGGGGACTTC
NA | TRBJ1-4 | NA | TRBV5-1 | CASSMVGDTEKLFF | TGCGCCAGCAGTATGGTCGGGGATACGGAAAAACTGTTTTTT
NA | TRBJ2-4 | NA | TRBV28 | CASSLRGRDANIQYF | TGTGCCAGCAGTTTACGGGGCAGGGACGCAAACATTCAGTACTTC
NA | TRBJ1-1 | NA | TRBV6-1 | CASRGTGYTEAFF | TGTGCCAGCAGGGGGACGGGTTACACTGAAGCTTTCTTT
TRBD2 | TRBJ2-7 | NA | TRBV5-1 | CASSPGGGVEQYF | TGCGCCAGCAGCCCGGGAGGGGGGGTCGAGCAGTACTTC
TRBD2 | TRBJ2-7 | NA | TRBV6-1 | CASRLAGGEQYF | TGTGCCAGCAGACTAGCGGGAGGCGAGCAGTACTTC
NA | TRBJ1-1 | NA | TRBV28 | CASSSLGRAPTEAFF | TGTGCCAGCAGTTCCTTGGGGAGGGCACCCACTGAAGCTTTCTTT
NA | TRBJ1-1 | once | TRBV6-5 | CASSYRVRTEAFF | TGTGCCAGCAGTTACAGGGTTAGGACTGAAGCTTTCTTT
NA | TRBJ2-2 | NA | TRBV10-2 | CASSETGITGELFF | TGCGCCAGCAGTGAGACAGGGATCACCGGGGAGCTGTTTTTT
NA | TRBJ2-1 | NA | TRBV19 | CASRPPANSYNEQFF | TGTGCCAGTAGACCCCCAGCAAACTCTTACAATGAGCAGTTCTTC
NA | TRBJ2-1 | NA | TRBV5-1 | CASSLGQARYNEQFF | TGCGCCAGCAGCTTGGGTCAAGCCCGATACAATGAGCAGTTCTTC
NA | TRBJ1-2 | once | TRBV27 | CASSFNGGARGYTF | TGTGCCAGCAGTTTCAATGGGGGCGCTAGGGGCTACACCTTC
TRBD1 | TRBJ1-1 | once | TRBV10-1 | CATSTGPNTEAFF | TGCGCCACTTCGACAGGGCCGAACACTGAAGCTTTCTTT
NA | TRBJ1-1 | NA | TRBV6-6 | CASSSWGGGGTEAFF | TGTGCCAGCAGTTCATGGGGGGGCGGAGGCACTGAAGCTTTCTTT
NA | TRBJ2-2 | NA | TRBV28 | CAGGRYDTGELFF | TGTGCGGGGGGGCGCTATGACACCGGGGAGCTGTTTTTT
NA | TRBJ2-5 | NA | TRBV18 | CASSPVYGRETQYF | TGTGCCAGCTCACCAGTTTACGGGCGGGAGACCCAGTACTTC
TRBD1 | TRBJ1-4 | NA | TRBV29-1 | CSVALRQGPTNEKLFF | TGCAGCGTTGCGCTCAGACAGGGCCCAACTAATGAAAAACTGTTTTTT
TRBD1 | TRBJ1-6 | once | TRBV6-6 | CASLGTGGNSPLHF | TGTGCCAGCCTGGGGACAGGCGGGAATTCACCCCTCCACTTT
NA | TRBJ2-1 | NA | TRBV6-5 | CASSRGDSYNEQFF | TGTGCCAGCAGTCGCGGGGACTCCTACAATGAGCAGTTCTTC
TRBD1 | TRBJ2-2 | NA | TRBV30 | CAWSVPRGQGRAGELFF | TGTGCCTGGAGTGTACCCCGCGGACAGGGGAGGGCCGGGGAGCTGTTTTTT
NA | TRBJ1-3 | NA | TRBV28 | CASSLYRNTIYF | TGTGCCAGCAGTTTATATCGAAACACCATATATTTT
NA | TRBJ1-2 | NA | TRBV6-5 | CASSPGTSYGYTF | TGTGCCAGCAGCCCCGGGACGTCCTATGGCTACACCTTC
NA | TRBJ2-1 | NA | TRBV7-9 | CASSAQAYNEQFF | TGTGCCAGCAGCGCCCAGGCCTACAATGAGCAGTTCTTC
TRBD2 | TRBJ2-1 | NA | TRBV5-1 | CASTSGSYNEQFF | TGCGCCAGCACTAGCGGGTCCTACAATGAGCAGTTCTTC